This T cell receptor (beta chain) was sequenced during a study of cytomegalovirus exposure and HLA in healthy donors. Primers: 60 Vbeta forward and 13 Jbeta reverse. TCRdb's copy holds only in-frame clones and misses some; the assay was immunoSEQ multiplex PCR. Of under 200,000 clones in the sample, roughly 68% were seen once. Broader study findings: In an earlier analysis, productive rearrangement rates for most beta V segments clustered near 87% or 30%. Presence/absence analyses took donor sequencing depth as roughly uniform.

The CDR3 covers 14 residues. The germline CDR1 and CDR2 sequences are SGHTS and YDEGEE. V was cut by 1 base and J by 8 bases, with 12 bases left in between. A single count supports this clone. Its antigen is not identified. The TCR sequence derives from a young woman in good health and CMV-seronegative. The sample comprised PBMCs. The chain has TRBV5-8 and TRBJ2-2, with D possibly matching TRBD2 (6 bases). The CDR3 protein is CASSLLVGTGELFF. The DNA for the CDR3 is TGTGCCAGCAGCTTGTTGGTGGGGACTGGGGAGCTGTTTTTT. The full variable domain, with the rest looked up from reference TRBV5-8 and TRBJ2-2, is EAGVTQSPTHLIKTRGQQATLRCSPISGHTSVYWYQQALGLGLQFLLWYDEGEERNRGNFPPRFSGRQFPNYSSELNVNALELEDSALYLCASSLLVGTGELFFGEGSRLTVL.